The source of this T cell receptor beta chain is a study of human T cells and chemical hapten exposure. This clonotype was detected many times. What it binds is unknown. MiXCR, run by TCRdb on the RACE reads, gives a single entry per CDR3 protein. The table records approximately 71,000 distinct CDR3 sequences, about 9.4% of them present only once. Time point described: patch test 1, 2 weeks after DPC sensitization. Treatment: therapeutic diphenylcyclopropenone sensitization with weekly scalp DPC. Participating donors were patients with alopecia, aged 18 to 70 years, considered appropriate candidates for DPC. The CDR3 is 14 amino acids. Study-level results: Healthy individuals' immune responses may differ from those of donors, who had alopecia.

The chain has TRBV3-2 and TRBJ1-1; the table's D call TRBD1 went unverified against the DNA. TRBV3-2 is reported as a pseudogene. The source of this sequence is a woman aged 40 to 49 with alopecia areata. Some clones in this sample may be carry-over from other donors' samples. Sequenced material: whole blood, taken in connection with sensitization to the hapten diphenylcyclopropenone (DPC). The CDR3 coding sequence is TGTGCCAGCAGCCTTAGGTCCAGGGGAACTGAAGCTTTCTTT. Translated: CASSLRSRGTEAFF.